This T cell receptor (beta chain) was sequenced for a study of cytomegalovirus exposure and HLA in healthy donors. Overall study results and limits: In a later analysis, TCR beta V- and J-gene trimming was associated with a missense DCLRE1C variant. What a later analysis reportedly showed was that an Asian-associated ancestry cluster had fewer N-insertions than the roughly 670-donor mean. When presence/absence was analysed, sequencing depth was taken to be roughly uniform across donors.

Concerning this clone itself: The antigen is unknown.

Primers: 60 Vbeta forward and 13 Jbeta reverse. The assay was immunoSEQ multiplex PCR, and TCRdb's table has in-frame clones only and misses some. The sample includes 150,000 to 200,000 clones, around 76% seen only once; the top ten take about 1.9%. There were likely unrecorded immune exposures, though donors were nominally healthy when sampled. The CDR3 runs to 15 residues. The ends were cut back, 5 bases at V and 2 bases at J, with 13 bases in the middle. The germline CDR1 and CDR2 sequences are MNHEY and SMNVEV (reference sequence). This receptor was identified in a man aged 25-45 years in good health and CMV-seronegative. Input material: PBMCs. The chain is built from TRBV27 and TRBJ2-1; D perhaps matches TRBD1 (6 bases). CDR3 coding DNA: TGTGCCAGCAGTGTCCGACAGGTTCCCTACAATGAGCAGTTCTTC. Translating gives CASSVRQVPYNEQFF.